These 5 T cell receptor beta chains came from one sample sequenced in a study of cytomegalovirus exposure and HLA in healthy donors. Generated by immunoSEQ multiplex PCR, the TCRdb table keeps only in-frame clones and is missing some. The repertoire holds around 150,000 clones, with about 86% as singletons. The sample taken for sequencing was PBMCs. All receptors derive from a woman aged 18-29 years in good health and CMV-seropositive.

The J gene is TRBJ2-3, the V gene TRBV29-1, with TRBD2 identical over 8 bases. The CDR3 has 15 amino acids. Looked up from germline, CDR1 is SQVTM and CDR2 is ANQGSEA. After removal of 5 bases from V and 2 bases from J, the junction contained 9 bases not matched to a gene. The CDR3 DNA follows: TGCAGCGTTCCCAAAGCGGGGGCCCCCACAGATACGCAGTATTTT. This sequence encodes CSVPKAGAPTDTQYF.

This clone has only one observation. The V and J genes are TRBV13 and TRBJ1-2; 7 nucleotides agree with TRBD1. The ends lost 3 bases at V and 8 bases at J; junction bases unmatched: 9. The CDR3 consists of 14 residues. CDR1 and CDR2 (germline): PRHDT, FYEKMQ (reference sequence). The CDR3 region is CASSFRQGEGGYTF. The CDR3 DNA reads as TGTGCCAGCAGCTTCCGACAGGGCGAGGGCGGCTACACCTTC. Together with reference TRBV13 and TRBJ1-2, the CDR3 gives the full variable domain: AAGVIQSPRHLIKEKRETATLKCYPIPRHDTVYWYQQGPGQDPQFLISFYEKMQSDKGSIPDRFSAQQFSDYHSELNMSSLELGDSALYFCASSFRQGEGGYTFGSGTRLTVV.

V and J are TRBV5-1 and TRBJ1-4, with TRBD1 identical over 7 bases. This CDR3 contains 15 residues. The germline V gene has CDR1 SGHRS and CDR2 YFSETQ. J lost 8 bases, V lost 4 bases, and 11 bases had no gene match. The CDR3: CASSSRQGGQEKLFF. CDR3 coding DNA: TGCGCCAGCAGCAGCAGACAGGGCGGGCAAGAAAAACTGTTTTTT. The complete variable domain, with remaining parts taken from reference TRBV5-1 and TRBJ1-4, reads KAGVTQTPRYLIKTRGQQVTLSCSPISGHRSVSWYQQTPGQGLQFLFEYFSETQRNKGNFPGRFSGRQFSNSRSEMNVSTLELGDSALYLCASSSRQGGQEKLFFGSGTQLSVL.

V usage is TRBV19 and J usage is TRBJ1-5; TRBD1 might be the D (6 bases). This CDR3 contains 15 residues. Trimming cost V 7 bases and J 4 bases, with 17 bases left between them. Germline CDR1 and CDR2: LNHDA and SQIVND (reference sequence). The CDR3 sequence is CASNENRDFNQPQHF. CDR3 in DNA: TGTGCCAGTAATGAAAACAGGGATTTTAATCAGCCCCAGCATTTT.

This clone was seen a single time. This chain connects TRBV21-1 to TRBJ2-7; no check of the table's D call, TRBD1, against the DNA was made. TRBV21-1 is listed as a pseudogene. CDR3 size: 16 residues. The CDR3 loop reads CASSDSDRTGYHEQYF. CDR3 nucleotides: TGTGCCAGCAGCGACTCGGACAGGACAGGGTACCACGAGCAGTACTTC.